Below, one T cell receptor (beta chain) is given with its context. Its specificity is not known. This sample is part of a study of graft-versus-host responses after intestinal transplantation. The assay was immunoSEQ multiplex PCR, and TCRdb's table has in-frame clones only and misses some. The sample contains 74,000 or so clones, about 90% of which appear only once. Study-level points and caveats: Within the allografts of patients who had graft-donor T cell macrochimerism, graft-versus-host to host-versus-graft clonal ratios were high.

The source was PBMCs, collected 98 days after intestinal transplantation. The receptor was isolated from a human patient who received an intestinal transplant, so some T cells may come from the graft donor.

The CDR3 protein is CASSLGLADTQYF. CDR3 DNA: TGCGCCAGCAGCTTGGGACTAGCAGATACGCAGTATTTT. The chain employs TRBV5-1 and TRBJ2-3, with a weak D call TRBD2 (6 bases). The CDR3 contains 13 residues. V lost 0 bases and J lost 4, with 6 bases in between. CDR1 is SGHRS and CDR2 is YFSETQ in the germline V gene.